This T cell receptor (beta chain) was captured by sequencing in a study of cytomegalovirus exposure and HLA in healthy donors. Primers included in the PCR were 60 Vbeta and 13 Jbeta primers. TCRdb's table, derived via immunoSEQ multiplex PCR, lists solely in-frame clones and lacks some. Its clone listing holds 65,000 to 95,000 clones. Trimming took 6 bases from V and 3 from J; bases not matched to a gene: 8. The CDR3 consists of 15 residues. CDR1 is SEHNR and CDR2 is FQNEAQ in the germline V gene (reference sequence). The genes are TRBV7-9 and TRBJ1-5; 7 bases agree with TRBD1. The sample was PBMCs. The receptor's source is a woman between 55 and 75 years old in good health and CMV-seronegative. For the CDR3, the DNA is TGTGCCAGCAGGGGGGCCGGGACAGACAATCAGCCCCAGCATTTT. Amino acid sequence: CASRGAGTDNQPQHF. Looking up the rest from reference TRBV7-9 and TRBJ1-5 gives the full variable domain: DTGVSQNPRHKITKRGQNVTFRCDPISEHNRLYWYRQTLGQGPEFLTYFQNEAQLEKSRLLSDRFSAERPKGSFSTLEIQRTEQGDSAMYLCASRGAGTDNQPQHFGDGTRLSIL.